This T cell receptor (beta chain) was captured by sequencing in a study of blood T cell repertoires in COVID-19. For the study at large: Acute and convalescent COVID-19 samples came from the United States, Italy and Spain. PBMCs, B-cell-depleted T cells, or T cells provided the cDNA or gDNA that made up the material.

In the study's own analysis: Cell counts per sample came from amplifying reference gene primers. Some clones are missing from TCRdb's copy, which holds only in-frame ones; the method was immunoSEQ multiplex PCR. V, J and clone size derive from that table, while D and trimming were established from the DNA sequence. The sample consists of hundreds of thousands of clones, 88% of them appearing once. Sequencing was done on a sample of peripheral blood. This TCR came from a man aged 18-30 years with active or convalescent COVID-19.

For the CDR3, the DNA is TGTGCCAGCAGCTTGGTGCCCCTCCAGACAGATACGCAGTATTTT. Protein: CASSLVPLQTDTQYF. The chain employs TRBV5-6 and TRBJ2-3, with D hard to call. Germline V gene data show CDR1 as SGHDT and CDR2 as YYEEEE. This CDR3 is built from 15 residues. V lost 0 bases and J 3 bases, leaving 11 bases between the germline ends.